This T cell receptor (beta chain) was sequenced for a study of blood T cell repertoires in COVID-19. At the level of the study: Collection of acute and convalescent COVID-19 samples took place in the United States, Italy and Spain. In each case, the material was cDNA or gDNA derived from T cells, B-cell-depleted T cells, or PBMCs.

Profiling relied on immunoSEQ multiplex PCR, and the TCRdb table lists in-frame clones only, not all of them. This table holds 200,000 or so clones, around nine tenths found once. What was sequenced was peripheral blood. The source of this sequence is a woman aged 55-69 years with acute or convalescent COVID-19.

CDR3 in amino acids: CASSYRENRAPGTQYF. The CDR3 nucleotides are TGTGCCAGCAGTTACCGGGAAAATAGGGCACCGGGGACCCAGTACTTC. The V gene is TRBV6-5, the J gene TRBJ2-5; the D gene is possibly TRBD2 (5 bases). The CDR3 sequence is 16 residues long. With 2 bases removed from V and 7 bases from J, the gap between germline ends came to 20 bases. The V gene's germline CDR1 is MNHEY and CDR2 SVGAGI.